The sequence of this T cell receptor beta chain was determined in a study of OX40 agonist ivuxolimab in advanced cancers. Study-level background: Males comprised over 80% of the group, whose mean age was approximately 61 years (range roughly 20 to 85). Participants could have had prior anti-PD-1, anti-PD-L1 or anti-CTLA-4 therapy, and about 37% had some.

Profiled with immunoSEQ multiplex PCR; TCRdb holds only in-frame clones, not every one. The sample holds 56,000 or so clones; over 80% are singletons and the top ten take about 3.9%. The sequence was obtained from an adult with an advanced solid tumor such as melanoma, head and neck, liver or kidney cancer. The sequenced sample was CD4+ or CD8+ T cells sorted from blood, obtained in a trial of the OX40 agonist ivuxolimab.

The CDR3: CASSQFSAGEYGYTF. CDR3 sequence (DNA): TGTGCCAGCAGCCAATTCTCCGCAGGGGAGTATGGCTACACCTTC. The chain joins TRBV16 to TRBJ1-2; weak D call: TRBD1 (6 bases). The V gene's germline CDR1 is KGHSY and CDR2 FQNENV. V gave up 1 base and J gave up 5 bases, with 14 bases separating them. The CDR3 runs 15 residues.